This T cell receptor beta chain was identified in a study of T-cell reconstitution after alpha-beta-depleted transplantation in children. The study's findings and limits: At around two months after transplant, the alpha-beta T cells were reportedly derived from several hundred expanded clones that came from non-depleted graft cells. There were some patients whose high TCRbeta diversity at day 60 came from surviving recipient T cells and thymic progenitors. T-cell counts and diversity at one year post-transplant came mainly from newly produced T cells.

Losses at the gene ends were 5 bases for V and 5 bases for J; bases not matched to a gene: 9. Germline CDR1 SGHAT, CDR2 FQDESV (reference sequence). The CDR3 is 15 residues long. A TCRbeta library incorporating unique molecular identifiers was prepared. TCRdb ran MiXCR on the PCR reads and lists one entry per CDR3 protein. Of approximately 800,000 distinct CDR3 sequences in the sample, less than 20% were seen once. On this clonotype: What it binds is not known.

The V call is TRBV11-1, the J call TRBJ2-7; 10 nucleotides align to TRBD2. The clonotype comes from a male patient younger than 18 who had a stem cell transplant for acute lymphoblastic leukemia, so the T cells may come from the graft donor. Sequencing used PBMCs, mostly from graft donor cells, obtained 360 days after TCRalphabeta/CD19-depleted stem cell transplant. The CDR3 region is CASSLSWTSGDEQYF. The CDR3 bases are TGTGCCAGCAGCCTCAGTTGGACTAGCGGCGACGAGCAGTACTTC.